What follows is one T cell receptor beta chain and its context. Antigen specificity is unknown. Assay used: immunoSEQ multiplex PCR; TCRdb lists only in-frame clones, some missing. The table lists 200,000 to 250,000 clones, just over 85% of them singletons, with around 3% in the top ten. These data come from a study of cytomegalovirus exposure and HLA in healthy donors. Overall study findings and caveats: Reports indicated that the classifier achieved high specificity and sensitivity in diagnosing cytomegalovirus status.

V lost 10 bases and J lost 0, with 13 bases in between. The length of the CDR3 is 14 residues. Germline loops: CDR1 SNHLY, CDR2 FYNNEI. Material: PBMCs. The chain couples TRBV2 to TRBJ2-1, with D possibly matching TRBD2 (6 bases). The clonotype comes from a woman aged 18-35 years in good health and CMV-seronegative. For the CDR3, the DNA is TGTGCCAAACTAGCTTGGAGCTCCTACAATGAGCAGTTCTTC. Amino acid sequence: CAKLAWSSYNEQFF. The full variable domain, rest sourced from reference TRBV2 and TRBJ2-1, is EPEVTQTPSHQVTQMGQEVILRCVPISNHLYFYWYRQILGQKVEFLVSFYNNEISEKSEIFDDQFSVERPDGSNFTLKIRSTKLEDSAMYFCAKLAWSSYNEQFFGPGTRLTVL.